The entry below gives a single T cell receptor beta chain sequence along with its context. This CDR3 region has 15 residues. Germline loops: CDR1 SGHRS, CDR2 YFSETQ. J gave up 8 bases and V 3 bases, and 13 bases lay outside the gene matches. This sample was taken from a study of T cell changes during pregnancy in multiple sclerosis. The protocol was immunoSEQ multiplex PCR, while the TCRdb copy is restricted to in-frame clones and leaves out a portion. The sample records tens of thousands of clones, 75% to 90% being singletons. The chain combines TRBV5-1 with TRBJ1-2; 7 positions match TRBD1. The TCR originated in a female donor with multiple sclerosis, enrolled in a pregnancy study. This specimen was peripheral blood, taken before pregnancy. The CDR3 region has the DNA TGCGCCAGCAGCTCACAGGGACAGAATTTCGGCGGCTACACCTTC. Protein sequence: CASSSQGQNFGGYTF.